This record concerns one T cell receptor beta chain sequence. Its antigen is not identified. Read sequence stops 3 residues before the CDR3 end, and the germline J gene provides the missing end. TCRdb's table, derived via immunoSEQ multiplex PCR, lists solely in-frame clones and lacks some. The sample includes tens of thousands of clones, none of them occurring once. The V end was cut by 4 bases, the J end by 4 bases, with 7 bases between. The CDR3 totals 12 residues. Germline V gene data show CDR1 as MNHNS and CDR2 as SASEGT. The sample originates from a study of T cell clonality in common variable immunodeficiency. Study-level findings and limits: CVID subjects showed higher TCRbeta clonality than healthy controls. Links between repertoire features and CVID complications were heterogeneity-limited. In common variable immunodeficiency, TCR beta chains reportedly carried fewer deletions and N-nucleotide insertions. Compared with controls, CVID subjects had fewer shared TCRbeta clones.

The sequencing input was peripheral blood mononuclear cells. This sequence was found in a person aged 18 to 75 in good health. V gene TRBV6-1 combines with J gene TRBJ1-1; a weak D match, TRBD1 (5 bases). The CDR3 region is CASSVGGTEAFF. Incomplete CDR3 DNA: TGTGCCAGCAGTGTGGGGGGCACTGAA.